Reported below is one T cell receptor (beta chain). Antigen specificity is unknown. This sample is part of a study of beta chain features in type 1 diabetes. Study findings and constraints: A potential influence of HLA type upon TCRB rearrangement remained unresolved herein. Cells carrying high TCR expression could end up over-represented when cDNA is sequenced. In every one of the four CD4+ subsets, TCRB CDR3s were moderately but significantly shorter in Type 1 diabetes patients.

Expressed TCRB transcripts were sequenced after all isolated RNA was converted to cDNA. Using immunoSEQ multiplex PCR, the repertoire was profiled, and TCRdb retains in-frame clones only, with some absent. The data hold about 900,000 clones, with roughly 16% observed a single time. The germline gives CDR1 SEHNR, CDR2 FQNEAQ (reference sequence). The length of the CDR3 is 16 residues. The ends lost 4 bases at V and 4 bases at J; junction bases unmatched: 13. Input material: naive CD4+ T cells from blood. This sequence originates from a woman between 18 and 29 years old in good health. The chain couples TRBV7-9 to TRBJ2-7; 7 bases are a match to TRBD2. DNA of the CDR3: TGTGCCAGCAGCTGGACCCTAACGGGAGGCGCGTACGAGCAGTACTTC. Protein product: CASSWTLTGGAYEQYF.